This passage covers 24 T cell receptor beta chains from one sample sequenced in a study of early T cells in non-severe SARS-CoV-2 infection. Each CDR3 protein gets one entry after TCRdb re-called the 5' RACE reads with MiXCR. The sample has tens of thousands of distinct CDR3 sequences; about 9.3% are singletons. Sequencing was done on a sample of whole blood. The receptors derive from an adult who was a healthcare worker with PCR-confirmed SARS-CoV-2 infection or an uninfected control (not recorded which).

The V gene is TRBV20-1, the J gene TRBJ1-1; possible D gene TRBD1, 5 bases. The length of the CDR3 is 12 residues. CDR1 is DFQATT, CDR2 SNEGSKA, per germline (reference sequence). The V end was cut by 3 bases, the J end by 3 bases, with 8 bases between. The CDR3 DNA sequence: TGCAGTGCTAGCGGGGGGGACACTGAAGCTTTCTTT. As protein: CSASGGDTEAFF.

The table lists this clonotype with many counts. This rearrangement joins TRBV12-3 or TRBV12-4 to TRBJ2-1; D is unresolved. The V and J ends lost 4 bases and 4 bases respectively, with 14 bases between them. The CDR3 sequence is 15 residues long. CDR3 in DNA: TGTGCCAGCAGTTCGAGGTCGGATTGGTACAATGAGCAGTTCTTC. Amino acids: CASSSRSDWYNEQFF.

This chain links TRBV28 with TRBJ2-7; no reliable D call. V lost 8 bases and J lost 7, with 9 bases in between. Germline assignment: CDR1 MDHEN and CDR2 SYDVKM. CDR3 length equals 10 residues. The CDR3 DNA reads TGTGCCAGCTCGGGTAGGGAGCAGTACTTC. Encoded protein: CASSGREQYF.

This clonotype appeared many times. The gene calls are TRBV4-2 and TRBJ1-3, with a weak D call TRBD1 (6 bases). Trimming left V 0 bases short and J 0 bases short, with 24 bases between. This CDR3 has 21 amino acids. Per the germline V gene, CDR1 is LGHNA and CDR2 is YNFKEQ. The CDR3 here is CASSQEVVDRGRISSGNTIYF. For the CDR3, the DNA is TGTGCCAGCAGCCAAGAAGTGGTGGACAGAGGGCGGATCAGCTCTGGAAACACCATATATTTT.

This clonotype was observed at least ten times. The chain employs TRBV11-2 and TRBJ2-7, with D possibly TRBD2 on 5 matching bases. Germline V gene data show CDR1 as SGHAT and CDR2 as FQNNGV. The V end was cut by 1 base, the J end by 2 bases, with 12 bases between. The CDR3 extends over 15 amino acids. CDR3 in DNA: TGTGCCAGCAGCTTAGCCAGGACTCTTCCCTACGAGCAGTACTTC. Translating it yields CASSLARTLPYEQYF.

This clonotype came up many times. CDR3 bases: TGTGCCAGCAGTTATTATTCCGGACAGGGGGCGAACGAGCAGTACTTC. Translation gives CASSYYSGQGANEQYF. The V gene is TRBV6-5, the J gene TRBJ2-7; 11 positions agree with TRBD1. The junction had 9 bases not matched to a gene; V was cut back by 3 bases and J by 5 bases. The V gene's germline CDR1 is MNHEY and CDR2 SVGAGI. The CDR3 contains 16 residues.

This clonotype has ten or more counts. The rearrangement links TRBV12-3 or TRBV12-4 to TRBJ2-7; D tentatively fits TRBD1 or TRBD2 (7 bases each). Trimming pared 3 bases from V and 5 bases from J, leaving 14 bases between. This CDR3 is 14 amino acids long. The CDR3: CASSFTQGGDEQYF. CDR3 bases: TGTGCCAGCAGTTTCACTCAGGGGGGGGACGAGCAGTACTTC.

The chain has TRBV11-2 and TRBJ1-6; D remains ambiguous. V was cut by 7 bases and J by 7 bases, with 14 bases left in between. The CDR3 is made up of 14 amino acids. The germline gives CDR1 SGHAT, CDR2 FQNNGV. The CDR3: CASTSQTPNSPLHF. In nucleotides, the CDR3 is TGTGCCAGCACCTCCCAGACACCCAATTCACCCCTCCACTTT.

In this sample, this clonotype turned up a few times. This chain uses TRBV7-8 with TRBJ2-7; D uncertain. The V end lost 1 base, the J end lost 8 bases, and 9 bases lay between the germline ends. Germline loops: CDR1 SGHVS, CDR2 FQNEAQ. The CDR3 is 12 residues long. The CDR3 nucleotides are TGTGCCAGCAGCTTAGAAGCCCACCAGCAGTACTTC. It encodes CASSLEAHQQYF.

This clonotype was counted at least ten times. The chain links TRBV24-1 to TRBJ2-2; 7 nucleotides line up with TRBD1. Trimming cost V 3 bases and J 7 bases; bases outside gene matches: 7. This CDR3 is 15 amino acids long. CDR1 is KGHDR and CDR2 is SFDVKD in the germline V gene. CDR3 DNA: TGTGCCACCAGTGATCCCCTGACAGGGAGCGGGGAGCTGTTTTTT. Residues: CATSDPLTGSGELFF.

This clonotype showed up many times. The chain uses TRBV30 and TRBJ1-5; 7 nucleotides match TRBD1. V was clipped by 2 bases and J by 2 bases; unmatched bases: 6. This CDR3 region has 15 residues. In germline, CDR1 is GTSNPN, CDR2 SVGIG (reference sequence). CDR3 protein: CAWSLAGTGNQPQHF. CDR3 sequence (DNA): TGTGCCTGGAGTCTTGCGGGGACAGGCAATCAGCCCCAGCATTTT.

There are a few counts of this clonotype. The gene calls are TRBV7-8 and TRBJ2-2; 12 bases are a match to TRBD1. This CDR3 region has 16 residues. Per the germline V gene, CDR1 is SGHVS and CDR2 is FQNEAQ. V lost 5 bases to trimming and J lost 5 bases; unmatched junction nucleotides: 6. The CDR3 DNA reads as TGTGCCAGCAGCCCCCGGGACAGGGGGCATACCGGGGAGCTGTTTTTT. Translation: CASSPRDRGHTGELFF. Supplemented by reference TRBV7-8 and TRBJ2-2, the full variable domain reads GAGVSQSPRYKVAKRGQDVALRCDPISGHVSLFWYQQALGQGPEFLTYFQNEAQLDKSGLPSDRFFAERPEGSVSTLKIQRTQQEDSAVYLCASSPRDRGHTGELFFGEGSRLTVL.

This clonotype was observed at least ten times. CDR3 coding DNA: TGCGCCAGCAGCTTGGCCAGATCTTTGGCGGGGGGGACCAGTGATACGCAGTATTTT. The encoded protein is CASSLARSLAGGTSDTQYF. The chain carries TRBV5-1 and TRBJ2-3; 9 bases fit TRBD2. Trimming cost V 0 bases and J 6 bases; bases outside gene matches: 17. The CDR3 is 19 amino acids. CDR1 is SGHRS, CDR2 YFSETQ, per germline. Complete variable domain (other parts from reference TRBV5-1 and TRBJ2-3): KAGVTQTPRYLIKTRGQQVTLSCSPISGHRSVSWYQQTPGQGLQFLFEYFSETQRNKGNFPGRFSGRQFSNSRSEMNVSTLELGDSALYLCASSLARSLAGGTSDTQYFGPGTRLTVL.

This clonotype was observed at least ten times. The rearrangement links TRBV5-5 to TRBJ2-5; D gene unclear. Germline V CDR1 and CDR2: SGHKS, YYEKEE (reference sequence). The CDR3 has 14 residues. Trimming pared 0 bases from V and 5 bases from J, leaving 11 bases between. The CDR3 sequence is CASSLDTRRETQYF. The CDR3 nucleotides read TGTGCCAGCAGCTTGGACACCCGGCGGGAGACCCAGTACTTC.

The chain joins TRBV29-1 to TRBJ1-4; D possibly corresponds to TRBD1 (6 bases). V was clipped by 4 bases and J by 8 bases, with 14 bases between them. Germline V gives CDR1 SQVTM, CDR2 ANQGSEA. This CDR3 has 13 amino acids. In DNA form, the CDR3 reads TGCAGCGTTGCTCTGGCAGGGGACGAAAAACTGTTTTTT. This gives the protein CSVALAGDEKLFF.

V is TRBV20-1 and J is TRBJ1-5, with TRBD1 as a possible D gene (5 bases). The ends were cut back, 3 bases at V and 1 base at J, with 13 bases in the middle. This CDR3 is built from 15 residues. Germline CDR1 reads DFQATT; CDR2 reads SNEGSKA (reference sequence). CDR3 loop: CSARGGKGSNQPQHF. The CDR3 DNA sequence: TGCAGTGCTAGGGGGGGAAAGGGAAGCAATCAGCCCCAGCATTTT.

V is TRBV29-1 and J is TRBJ1-2; 7 bases are a match to TRBD1. The CDR3 sequence is 13 residues long. J was trimmed by 4 bases and V by 6 bases; bases with no gene match: 8. Germline loops: CDR1 SQVTM, CDR2 ANQGSEA. CDR3 coding DNA: TGCAGCGTAGACAGGGCCTCCGGCTATGGCTACACCTTC. Translating it yields CSVDRASGYGYTF.

This clonotype was counted many times. The gene calls are TRBV11-2 and TRBJ2-3; 11 nucleotides match TRBD2. The J segment lost 4 bases and the V segment lost 5 bases, leaving 8 bases of the junction unmatched. The germline V gene has CDR1 SGHAT and CDR2 FQNNGV. CDR3 size: 16 residues. As DNA, the CDR3 is TGTGCCAGCAGCCAAATAGCGGGGGGGCCGGCAGATACGCAGTATTTT. Amino acids: CASSQIAGGPADTQYF.

This clonotype has just a few counts. The V gene is TRBV29-1, the J gene TRBJ2-7, with TRBD1 matching 10 bases. Unmatched junction bases numbered 8, after V lost 5 bases and J lost 7 bases. Germline V gene data show CDR1 as SQVTM and CDR2 as ANQGSEA. This CDR3 contains 13 residues. The CDR3 region has the DNA TGCAGCGTTCCCGGGACAGGGGAAGGAGAGCAGTACTTC. Amino acids: CSVPGTGEGEQYF.

This clonotype was counted between two and nine times. The chain recombines TRBV3-1 with TRBJ1-3; no firm D call. CDR3 length: 15 residues. V was clipped by 0 bases and J by 2 bases, with 8 bases between them. Germline V gives CDR1 LGHDT, CDR2 YNNKEL (reference sequence). CDR3 amino acids: CASSQDGEPGNTIYF. The DNA for the CDR3 is TGTGCCAGCAGCCAAGATGGGGAACCTGGAAACACCATATATTTT.

This clonotype turned up a few times. The chain carries TRBV29-1 and TRBJ1-1; a weak D match, TRBD1 (6 bases). This CDR3 contains 15 residues. Trimming cost V 3 bases and J 2 bases, with 16 bases left between them. Germline CDR1 is SQVTM and CDR2 is ANQGSEA. The CDR3 sequence is CSVDGGGIDNTEAFF. As DNA, the CDR3 is TGCAGCGTTGATGGGGGGGGCATAGATAACACTGAAGCTTTCTTT.

There are many counts of this clonotype. The chain combines TRBV6-2 or TRBV6-3 with TRBJ2-6; possibly TRBD1 or TRBD2 for D (5 bases each). CDR3 length: 15 amino acids. Germline-derived CDR1 and CDR2 are MNHEY and SVGEGT. Between the trimmed V and J ends, which lost 7 bases and 2 bases, there was a span of 12 bases. This CDR3 reads CASTREGTGANVLTF. CDR3 nucleotide sequence: TGTGCCAGCACCAGAGAGGGGACTGGGGCCAACGTCCTGACTTTC.

The chain links TRBV29-1 to TRBJ2-2, with D hard to call. Looked up from germline, CDR1 is SQVTM and CDR2 is ANQGSEA. The CDR3 extends over 13 amino acids. Trimming took off 3 bases at V and 1 base at J, with 6 bases between the two ends. As DNA, the CDR3 is TGCAGCGTTGATAGACAGAACACCGGGGAGCTGTTTTTT. Its protein product is CSVDRQNTGELFF.

This chain connects TRBV7-9 to TRBJ1-6, with D uncertain. Germline V gene data show CDR1 as SEHNR and CDR2 as FQNEAQ (reference sequence). Trimming pared 1 base from V and 8 bases from J, leaving 3 bases between. There are 12 residues in the CDR3. The DNA of the CDR3 is TGTGCCAGCAGCTTAGTGGATTCACCCCTCCACTTT. Its translation: CASSLVDSPLHF.